This T cell receptor beta chain came from a study of blood T cell repertoires in COVID-19 (dated by TCRdb to the early 2020s). About the full investigation: Samples covering the acute and convalescent phases of COVID-19 were provided by collaborators in the United States, Italy and Spain. Samples were obtained from the ongoing ImmuneRACE study (first 160 participants) and from over 1,000 subjects provided by 6 global collaborators. The repertoires were released in a freely available public database intended as a resource for research on the immune response to SARS-CoV-2. The material from the prospective study consisted of cDNA or gDNA derived from T cells, B-cell-depleted T cells, or PBMCs. Where HLA class I and class II types were available, the types were taken from metadata supplied by the sample provider, not from assay-based typing. The dataset comprised deeply sampled blood TCRbeta repertoires from subjects exposed to, actively infected with, or recovered from COVID-19. A de-identified subject ID, COVID-19 status, age in years and sex were almost always included in the sample metadata. Findings and caveats that apply to the study as a whole: Clinical and demographic metadata were provided uncurated, with the amount varying by source and participant.

A second Seattle source provided samples from volunteer blood donors who had recovered from COVID-19. Collaborating institutions collected whole blood in K2EDTA tubes following their own protocols. For TCRbeta analysis, collaborators shipped samples in one of three forms: frozen whole blood, isolated PBMCs, or DNA extracted from either of those sample types. A note on this clone: The antigen this receptor binds is unknown. No base qualities exist here, and no much larger clone lies one base off it.

Taken from cysteine to phenylalanine, the CDR3 has 15 residues. Left in the record is the CDR3 DNA by itself, 45 bases read in frame from the first base. Ends trimmed: V by 5 bases, J by 5 bases; bases unmatched to a gene: 10. Looking up the germline V gene yields CDR1 MNHEY and CDR2 SVGEGT. TCRbeta CDR3 regions were amplified from genomic DNA by means of the immunoSEQ Assay, a bias-controlled multiplex PCR. Per the source publication's procedure: The number of nucleated cells in each sample was estimated from the amplification of reference gene primers within the assay. Sequence reads were collapsed and filtered to measure the absolute abundance of every unique TCRbeta CDR3 rearrangement. For each sample, productive Simpson clonality was calculated as the square root of Simpson's diversity index across productive rearrangements. TCRdb took over this immuneACCESS table, retaining in-frame rearrangements with V and J assigned. Such tables are incomplete; in checked studies, under half of the missing clones stem from an unresolved V gene, and the remainder is unexplained. The V and J calls and clone size are taken from that table; D and trimming were inferred from the DNA. The sample yields a few hundred thousand clones; around 86% were counted once. Clones ranked in the top ten supply more than 1.5% of the sample.

The clonotype comes from a man under 40 who had recovered from COVID-19. Sample: peripheral blood. The rearranged chain carries TRBV6-2 or TRBV6-3 and TRBJ1-2, and 8 junctional nucleotides match TRBD1. The CDR3 region: CASSRNQGARYGYTF. The DNA sequence is TGTGCCAGCAGTAGAAATCAGGGGGCGCGTTATGGCTACACCTTC.